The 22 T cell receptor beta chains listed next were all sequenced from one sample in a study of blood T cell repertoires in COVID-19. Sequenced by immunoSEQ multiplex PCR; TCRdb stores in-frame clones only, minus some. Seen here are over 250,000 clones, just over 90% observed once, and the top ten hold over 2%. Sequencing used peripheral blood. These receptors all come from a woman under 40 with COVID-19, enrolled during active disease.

The CDR3 protein is CASSLAPSPYNEQFF. CDR3 bases: TGTGCCAGCAGCTTAGCCCCGTCCCCCTACAATGAGCAGTTCTTC. This rearrangement joins TRBV5-6 to TRBJ2-1; D unclear. CDR1 is SGHDT and CDR2 is YYEEEE in the germline V gene. The length of the CDR3 is 15 residues. The V gene lost 2 bases and the J gene lost 2 bases, with 11 bases spanning the gap.

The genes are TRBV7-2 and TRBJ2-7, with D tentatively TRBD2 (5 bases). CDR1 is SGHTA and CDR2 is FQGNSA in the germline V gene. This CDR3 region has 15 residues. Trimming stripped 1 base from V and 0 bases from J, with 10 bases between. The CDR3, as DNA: TGTGCCAGCAGCTTAGACGTCGCGGGCTCCTACGAGCAGTACTTC. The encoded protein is CASSLDVAGSYEQYF.

The CDR3 sequence: CASSYGAGGGNEQFF. CDR3 DNA sequence: TGTGCCAGCAGTTACGGGGCGGGAGGGGGAAATGAGCAGTTCTTC. This chain connects TRBV6-5 to TRBJ2-1, with 9 bases lining up with TRBD2. This CDR3 has 15 amino acids. With 2 bases clipped from V and 7 bases from J, the junction kept 6 bases outside the gene matches. Germline CDR1 reads MNHEY; CDR2 reads SVGAGI.

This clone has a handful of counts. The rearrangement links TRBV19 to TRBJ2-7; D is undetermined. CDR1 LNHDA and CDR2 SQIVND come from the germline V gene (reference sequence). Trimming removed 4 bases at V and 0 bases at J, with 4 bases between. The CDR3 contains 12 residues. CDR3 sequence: CASSSSSYEQYF. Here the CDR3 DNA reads TGTGCCAGTAGTAGCAGCTCCTACGAGCAGTACTTC.

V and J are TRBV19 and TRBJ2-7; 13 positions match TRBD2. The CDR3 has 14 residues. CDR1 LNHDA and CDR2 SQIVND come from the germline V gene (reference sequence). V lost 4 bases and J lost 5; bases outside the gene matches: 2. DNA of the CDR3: TGTGCCAGTAGTAAGGGACTAGCGGGGAACGAGCAGTACTTC. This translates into CASSKGLAGNEQYF. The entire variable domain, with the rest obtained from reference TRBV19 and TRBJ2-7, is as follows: DGGITQSPKYLFRKEGQNVTLSCEQNLNHDAMYWYRQDPGQGLRLIYYSQIVNDFQKGDIAEGYSVSREKKESFPLTVTSAQKNPTAFYLCASSKGLAGNEQYFGPGTRLTVT.

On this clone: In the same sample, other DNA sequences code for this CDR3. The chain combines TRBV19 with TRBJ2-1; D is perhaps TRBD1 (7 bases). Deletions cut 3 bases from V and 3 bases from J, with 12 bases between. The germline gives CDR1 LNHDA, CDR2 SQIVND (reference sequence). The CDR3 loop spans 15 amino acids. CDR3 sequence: CASSIAGGSYNEQFF. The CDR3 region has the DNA TGTGCCAGTAGTATCGCAGGGGGGAGCTACAATGAGCAGTTCTTC.

The CDR3 sequence is CASSPTSTDNTGELFF. The CDR3, as DNA: TGTGCCAGCAGCCCCACAAGTACAGATAACACCGGGGAGCTGTTTTTT. The rearrangement uses TRBV11-3 and TRBJ2-2; D ambiguous. V was shortened by 5 bases and J by 2 bases, with 15 bases between the two germline ends. Germline lookup yields CDR1 SGHNT and CDR2 YENEEA. The CDR3 length is 16 residues.

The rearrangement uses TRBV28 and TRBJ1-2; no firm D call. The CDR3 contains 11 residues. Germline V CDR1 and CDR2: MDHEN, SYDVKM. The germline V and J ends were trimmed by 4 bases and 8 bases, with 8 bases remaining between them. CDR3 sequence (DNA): TGTGCCAGCAGTTCCATTAGAGGCTACACCTTC. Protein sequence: CASSSIRGYTF.

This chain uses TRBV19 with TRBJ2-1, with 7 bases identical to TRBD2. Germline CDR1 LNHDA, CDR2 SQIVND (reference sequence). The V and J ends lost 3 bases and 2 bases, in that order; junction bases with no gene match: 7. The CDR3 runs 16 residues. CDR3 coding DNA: TGTGCCAGTAGTATTGGGAGGGAGGGCCCCTACAATGAGCAGTTCTTC. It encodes CASSIGREGPYNEQFF. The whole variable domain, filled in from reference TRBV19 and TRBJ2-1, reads DGGITQSPKYLFRKEGQNVTLSCEQNLNHDAMYWYRQDPGQGLRLIYYSQIVNDFQKGDIAEGYSVSREKKESFPLTVTSAQKNPTAFYLCASSIGREGPYNEQFFGPGTRLTVL.

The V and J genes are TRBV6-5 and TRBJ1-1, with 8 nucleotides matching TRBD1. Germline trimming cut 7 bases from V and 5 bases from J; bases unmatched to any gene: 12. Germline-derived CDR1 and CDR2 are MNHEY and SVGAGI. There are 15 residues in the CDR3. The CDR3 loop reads CASTYGAGGGTEAFF. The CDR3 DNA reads TGTGCCAGCACCTACGGGGCAGGGGGCGGTACTGAAGCTTTCTTT.

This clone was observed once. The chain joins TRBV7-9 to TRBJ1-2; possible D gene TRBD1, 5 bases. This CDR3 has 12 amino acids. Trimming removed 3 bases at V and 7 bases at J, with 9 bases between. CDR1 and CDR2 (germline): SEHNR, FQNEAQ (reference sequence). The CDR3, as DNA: TGTGCCAGCAGCTTTGGGACTTCTGGCTACACCTTC. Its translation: CASSFGTSGYTF.

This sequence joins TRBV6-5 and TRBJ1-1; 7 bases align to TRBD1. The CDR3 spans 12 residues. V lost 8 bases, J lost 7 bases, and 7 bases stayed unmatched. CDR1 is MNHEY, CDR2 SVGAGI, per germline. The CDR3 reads CASPGQSGEAFF. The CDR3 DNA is TGTGCCAGCCCGGGACAGAGCGGTGAAGCTTTCTTT.

The chain's CDR3 is CASSYEGQEGTGELFF. The CDR3 nucleotides are TGCGCCAGCAGCTATGAAGGACAGGAGGGCACCGGGGAGCTGTTTTTT. The rearrangement joins TRBV5-1 to TRBJ2-2; perhaps TRBD1 as D (7 bases). CDR1 is SGHRS, CDR2 YFSETQ, per germline. Trimming pared 3 bases from V and 4 bases from J, leaving 16 bases between. The CDR3 spans 16 residues. Full variable domain (remainder filled in from reference TRBV5-1 and TRBJ2-2): KAGVTQTPRYLIKTRGQQVTLSCSPISGHRSVSWYQQTPGQGLQFLFEYFSETQRNKGNFPGRFSGRQFSNSRSEMNVSTLELGDSALYLCASSYEGQEGTGELFFGEGSRLTVL.

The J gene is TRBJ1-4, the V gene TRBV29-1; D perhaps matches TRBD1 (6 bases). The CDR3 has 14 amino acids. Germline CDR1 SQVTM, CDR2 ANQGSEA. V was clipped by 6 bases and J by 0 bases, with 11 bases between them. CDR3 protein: CSVMDSTTNEKLFF. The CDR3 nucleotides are TGCAGCGTCATGGACAGCACAACTAATGAAAAACTGTTTTTT.

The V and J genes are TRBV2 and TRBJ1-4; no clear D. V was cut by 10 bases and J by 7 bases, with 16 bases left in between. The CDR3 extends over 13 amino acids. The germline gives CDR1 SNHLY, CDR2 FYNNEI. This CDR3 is CATARARSEKLFF. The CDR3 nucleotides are TGTGCCACCGCAAGAGCGCGGAGTGAAAAACTGTTTTTT.

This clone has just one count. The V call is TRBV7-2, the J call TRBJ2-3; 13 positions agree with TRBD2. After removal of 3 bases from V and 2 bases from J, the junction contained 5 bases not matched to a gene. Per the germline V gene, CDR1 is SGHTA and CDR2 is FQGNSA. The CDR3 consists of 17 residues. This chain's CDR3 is CASSLKGTSGTTDTQYF. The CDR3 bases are TGTGCCAGCAGCTTGAAGGGGACTAGCGGGACCACAGATACGCAGTATTTT.

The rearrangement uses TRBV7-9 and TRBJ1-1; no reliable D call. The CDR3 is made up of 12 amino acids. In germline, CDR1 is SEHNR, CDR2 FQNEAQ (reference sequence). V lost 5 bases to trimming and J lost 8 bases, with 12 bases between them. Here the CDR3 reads CASSRSTFEAFF. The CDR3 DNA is TGTGCCAGCAGCCGGAGCACATTCGAAGCTTTCTTT.

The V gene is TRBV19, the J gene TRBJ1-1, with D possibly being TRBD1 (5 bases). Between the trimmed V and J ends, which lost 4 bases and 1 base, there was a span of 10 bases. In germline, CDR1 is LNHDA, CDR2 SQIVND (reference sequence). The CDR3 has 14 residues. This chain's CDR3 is CASSRGHTNTEAFF. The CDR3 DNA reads TGTGCCAGTAGTAGAGGACACACGAACACTGAAGCTTTCTTT.

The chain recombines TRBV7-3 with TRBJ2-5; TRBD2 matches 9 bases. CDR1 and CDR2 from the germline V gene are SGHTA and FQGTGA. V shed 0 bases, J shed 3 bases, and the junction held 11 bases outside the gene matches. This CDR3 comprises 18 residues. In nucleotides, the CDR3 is TGTGCCAGCAGCTTAACCGGGACTCTAGCGGGGCCCGAAGAGACCCAGTACTTC. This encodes CASSLTGTLAGPEETQYF.

The CDR3 here is CASSPAGVYEQYF. CDR3 sequence (DNA): TGTGCCAGCAGTCCCGCGGGGGTCTACGAGCAGTACTTC. This chain links TRBV6-5 with TRBJ2-7; 7 positions agree with TRBD2. The V and J ends lost 5 bases and 3 bases, in that order; junction bases with no gene match: 4. The CDR3 is 13 residues long. Germline V gives CDR1 MNHEY, CDR2 SVGAGI.

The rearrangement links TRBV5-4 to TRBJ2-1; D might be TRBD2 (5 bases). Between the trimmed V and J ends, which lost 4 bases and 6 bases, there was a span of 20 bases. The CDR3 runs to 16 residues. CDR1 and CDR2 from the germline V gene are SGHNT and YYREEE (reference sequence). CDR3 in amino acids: CASSPTIHLAVNEQFF. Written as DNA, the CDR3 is TGTGCCAGCAGCCCAACTATACATCTAGCCGTCAATGAGCAGTTCTTC. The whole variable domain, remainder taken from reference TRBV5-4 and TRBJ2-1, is ETGVTQSPTHLIKTRGQQVTLRCSSQSGHNTVSWYQQALGQGPQFIFQYYREEENGRGNFPPRFSGLQFPNYSSELNVNALELDDSALYLCASSPTIHLAVNEQFFGPGTRLTVL.

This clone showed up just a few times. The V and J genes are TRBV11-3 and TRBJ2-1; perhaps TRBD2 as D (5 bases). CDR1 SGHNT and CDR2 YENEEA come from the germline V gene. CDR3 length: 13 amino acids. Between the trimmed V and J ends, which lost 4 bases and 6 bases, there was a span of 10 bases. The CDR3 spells CASSSGVGNEQFF. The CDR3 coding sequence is TGTGCCAGCAGCTCCGGGGTAGGCAATGAGCAGTTCTTC.